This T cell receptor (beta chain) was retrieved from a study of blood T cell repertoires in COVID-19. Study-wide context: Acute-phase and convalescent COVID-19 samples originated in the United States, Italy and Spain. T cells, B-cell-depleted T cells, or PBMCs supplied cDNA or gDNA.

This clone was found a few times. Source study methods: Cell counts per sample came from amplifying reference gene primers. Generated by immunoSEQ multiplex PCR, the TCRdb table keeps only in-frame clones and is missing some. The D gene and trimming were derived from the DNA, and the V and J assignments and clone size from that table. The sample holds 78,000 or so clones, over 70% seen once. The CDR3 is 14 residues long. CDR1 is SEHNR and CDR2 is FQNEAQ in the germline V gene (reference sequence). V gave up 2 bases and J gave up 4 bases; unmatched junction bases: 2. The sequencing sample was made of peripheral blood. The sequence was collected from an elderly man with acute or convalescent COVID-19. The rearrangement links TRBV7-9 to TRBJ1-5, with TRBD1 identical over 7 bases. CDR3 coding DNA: TGTGCCAGCAGCTTAACAGGGGAGAATCAGCCCCAGCATTTT. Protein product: CASSLTGENQPQHF. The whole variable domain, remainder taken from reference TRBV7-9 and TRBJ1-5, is DTGVSQNPRHKITKRGQNVTFRCDPISEHNRLYWYRQTLGQGPEFLTYFQNEAQLEKSRLLSDRFSAERPKGSFSTLEIQRTEQGDSAMYLCASSLTGENQPQHFGDGTRLSIL.